These 22 T cell receptor beta chains were sequenced from one sample in a study of blood T cell repertoires in COVID-19. Sequencing was performed with immunoSEQ multiplex PCR; in TCRdb, only in-frame clones are kept and a portion is missing. The table has roughly 410,000 clones, roughly 90% seen once; the top ten hold 1% to 1.5%. Sequenced input: peripheral blood. These TCRs come from a man aged 35 to 55 with acute or convalescent COVID-19.

The chain recombines TRBV3-1 (or the pseudogene TRBV3-2) with TRBJ1-2; D perhaps matches TRBD1 (5 bases). The CDR3 spans 14 residues. The germline V gene encodes CDR1 LGHDT and CDR2 YNNKEL (reference sequence). The ends were cut back, 0 bases at V and 6 bases at J, with 11 bases in the middle. CDR3 sequence: CASSQDAGRNGYTF. The CDR3, as DNA: TGTGCCAGCAGCCAAGATGCGGGACGAAATGGCTACACCTTC.

Details on this clone: Other DNA variants within this sample encode the same CDR3. This chain uses TRBV19 with TRBJ1-1; 7 bases are a match to TRBD1. The CDR3 loop spans 13 amino acids. V lost 2 bases, J lost 5 bases, and 2 bases stayed unmatched. Germline values: CDR1 LNHDA, CDR2 SQIVND (reference sequence). In nucleotides, the CDR3 is TGTGCCAGTAGTATAAACAGGGGAACTGAAGCTTTCTTT. The encoded protein is CASSINRGTEAFF.

This chain joins TRBV27 and TRBJ2-1; tentative D call: TRBD2 (5 bases). The CDR3 totals 12 residues. Trimming took 4 bases from V and 12 from J, leaving 13 bases between them. Germline values: CDR1 MNHEY, CDR2 SMNVEV (reference sequence). CDR3 in DNA: TGTGCCAGCAGTTCGTCTAGCTATGGGCAGTTCTTC. Residues: CASSSSSYGQFF.

The chain recombines TRBV25-1 with TRBJ1-1; TRBD1 matches 8 bases. Germline V gene lookup returns CDR1 MGHDK and CDR2 SYGVNS. The CDR3 is 17 amino acids. V was pared by 1 base and J by 1 base, with 8 bases of the junction left unmatched. In DNA, the CDR3 is TGTGCCAGCAGTGAATTTCGACAGGGGATTGCGAACACTGAAGCTTTCTTT. The encoded protein is CASSEFRQGIANTEAFF. Full variable domain (remainder filled in from reference TRBV25-1 and TRBJ1-1): EADIYQTPRYLVIGTGKKITLECSQTMGHDKMYWYQQDPGMELHLIHYSYGVNSTEKGDLSSESTVSRIRTEHFPLTLESARPSHTSQYLCASSEFRQGIANTEAFFGQGTRLTVV.

The chain is built from TRBV27 and TRBJ2-1; D is undetermined. The length of the CDR3 is 12 residues. Trimming took 5 bases from V and 8 from J, leaving 10 bases between them. Germline V gene lookup returns CDR1 MNHEY and CDR2 SMNVEV (reference sequence). As DNA, the CDR3 is TGTGCCAGCAGTCCGAACTCCGATGAGCAGTTCTTC. Its protein product is CASSPNSDEQFF.

This clone was detected once. The J gene is TRBJ1-2, the V gene TRBV15, with 12 positions matching TRBD1. CDR1 is LNHNV, CDR2 YYDKDF, per germline (reference sequence). Losses at the gene ends were 2 bases for V and 8 bases for J; bases not matched to a gene: 21. The CDR3 sequence is 20 residues long. CDR3 bases: TGTGCCACCAGCAGACATCCCCCCGGGACAGGGGGCGACCCAGTCGGGGGCTACACCTTC. It translates to CATSRHPPGTGGDPVGGYTF.

The gene calls are TRBV4-3 and TRBJ2-1; D remains ambiguous. The CDR3 runs 18 residues. Looked up from germline, CDR1 is LGHNA and CDR2 is YSLEER. With 0 bases removed from V and 0 bases from J, the gap between germline ends came to 15 bases. CDR3 nucleotide sequence: TGCGCCAGCAGCCAAGAAGGTCCTGCGACAAGCTCCTACAATGAGCAGTTCTTC. This codes for CASSQEGPATSSYNEQFF.

The gene calls are TRBV4-2 and TRBJ2-3; 9 bases are a match to TRBD2. CDR1 LGHNA and CDR2 YNFKEQ come from the germline V gene. This CDR3 is 15 amino acids long. The trim removed 0 bases at V and 4 bases at J, leaving 2 bases unmatched. CDR3 sequence (DNA): TGTGCCAGCAGCCAAGAAGTAGCGGGAGCAGATACGCAGTATTTT. It is translated as CASSQEVAGADTQYF.

This CDR3 is CATSTSPRVNTEAFF. Here the CDR3 DNA reads TGTGCCACCAGCACCAGTCCCAGGGTGAACACTGAAGCTTTCTTT. V is TRBV15 and J is TRBJ1-1, with D perhaps TRBD1 (5 bases). Germline V gene lookup returns CDR1 LNHNV and CDR2 YYDKDF (reference sequence). V gave up 4 bases and J gave up 0 bases, with 12 bases separating them. CDR3 length: 15 amino acids.

The genes are TRBV4-3 and TRBJ1-2; 10 bases align to TRBD1. J lost 4 bases, V lost 0 bases, and 8 bases had no gene match. This CDR3 is built from 17 residues. The germline V gene has CDR1 LGHNA and CDR2 YSLEER. DNA for the CDR3: TGCGCCAGCAGCCAAGATCTCGCGACAGGGGGCGCCTATGGCTACACCTTC. This sequence encodes CASSQDLATGGAYGYTF.

The chain carries TRBV7-8 and TRBJ2-1; unclear D gene. V was clipped by 1 base and J by 4 bases, with 8 bases between them. Germline CDR1 is SGHVS and CDR2 is FQNEAQ. The CDR3 runs 14 residues. The CDR3 DNA sequence: TGTGCCAGCAGCTTAGTCTCAGCGTACAATGAGCAGTTCTTC. It is translated as CASSLVSAYNEQFF.

The rearrangement joins TRBV10-1 to TRBJ2-5; 14 nucleotides agree with TRBD2. The J segment lost 5 bases and the V segment lost 10 bases, leaving 9 bases of the junction unmatched. The CDR3 extends over 15 amino acids. The germline V gene has CDR1 WNHNN and CDR2 SYGVQD (reference sequence). The CDR3 sequence: CATPGLAGVYETQYF. CDR3 in DNA: TGCGCCACACCGGGACTAGCGGGAGTCTACGAGACCCAGTACTTC.

There are a few counts of this clone. The chain has TRBV7-6 and TRBJ2-3; perhaps TRBD1 as D (6 bases). V was shortened by 3 bases and J by 2 bases, with 15 bases between the two germline ends. Germline loops: CDR1 SGHVS, CDR2 FNYEAQ. CDR3 size: 16 residues. CDR3 in amino acids: CASSFQGTPYTDTQYF. The CDR3 region has the DNA TGTGCCAGCAGCTTCCAGGGGACCCCATACACAGATACGCAGTATTTT.

The chain links TRBV4-1 to TRBJ1-4; D is undetermined. CDR1 and CDR2 (germline): MGHRA, YSYEKL. The CDR3 sequence is 16 residues long. Trimming pared 4 bases from V and 7 bases from J, leaving 19 bases between. CDR3: CASSPPGQPATEKLFF. CDR3 sequence (DNA): TGCGCCAGCAGCCCCCCGGGTCAGCCAGCTACTGAAAAACTGTTTTTT.

This chain connects TRBV7-2 to TRBJ1-3; maybe TRBD1 (5 bases). The CDR3 has 12 amino acids. The V and J ends lost 5 bases and 9 bases respectively, with 11 bases between them. CDR1 is SGHTA, CDR2 FQGNSA, per germline. The CDR3 protein is CASSQFGGTIYF. CDR3 coding DNA: TGTGCCAGCAGCCAATTCGGGGGCACCATATATTTT.

CDR3 nucleotide sequence: TGTGCCAGCAGTTCCTGGACAGGGGCCAAAATAGATACGCAGTATTTT. Its translation: CASSSWTGAKIDTQYF. The rearrangement joins TRBV27 to TRBJ2-3, with TRBD1 identical over 9 bases. This CDR3 region has 16 residues. Germline V gives CDR1 MNHEY, CDR2 SMNVEV (reference sequence). Trimming removed 4 bases from V and 5 bases from J; junction bases left unmatched: 10.

The sample holds one count of this clone. This chain links TRBV9 with TRBJ1-2, with D possibly being TRBD1 (6 bases). CDR1 and CDR2 from the germline V gene are SGDLS and YYNGEE. The CDR3 is made up of 17 amino acids. V lost 3 bases and J 0 bases, leaving 18 bases between the germline ends. CDR3 DNA sequence: TGTGCCAGCAGCGGGTGGACAGCCCACCCCACTAACTATGGCTACACCTTC. Its protein product is CASSGWTAHPTNYGYTF. Variable domain in full (rest from reference TRBV9 and TRBJ1-2): DSGVTQTPKHLITATGQRVTLRCSPRSGDLSVYWYQQSLDQGLQFLIQYYNGEERAKGNILERFSAQQFPDLHSELNLSSLELGDSALYFCASSGWTAHPTNYGYTFGSGTRLTVV.

The genes are TRBV18 and TRBJ2-2, with 7 bases aligning to TRBD1. V trimming: 5 bases; J trimming: 5 bases; junction bases outside the gene matches: 11. Germline loops: CDR1 KGHSH, CDR2 LQKENI. The CDR3 is 16 residues long. The CDR3 region has the DNA TGTGCCAGCTCATCGAATCCGGGACAGTTTACCGGGGAGCTGTTTTTT. Translating gives CASSSNPGQFTGELFF.

The chain carries TRBV4-1 and TRBJ2-1, with TRBD1 matching 8 bases. The ends lost 6 bases at V and 4 bases at J; junction bases unmatched: 8. The CDR3 sequence is 15 residues long. Per the germline V gene, CDR1 is MGHRA and CDR2 is YSYEKL. DNA of the CDR3: TGCGCCAGCAGTCAGGGGGCGGCTAATTACAATGAGCAGTTCTTC. This gives the protein CASSQGAANYNEQFF.

The gene calls are TRBV19 and TRBJ1-5; D remains unclear. V was cut by 0 bases and J by 10 bases, with 10 bases left in between. CDR3 size: 13 residues. CDR1 LNHDA and CDR2 SQIVND come from the germline V gene (reference sequence). The CDR3 DNA is TGTGCCAGTAGTATAGACAAAGAAAGCCCCCAGCATTTT. Its protein product is CASSIDKESPQHF.

The rearrangement links TRBV5-1 to TRBJ1-6; 7 bases agree with TRBD1. V lost 2 bases and J lost 6; bases outside the gene matches: 2. Germline V gene sequence: CDR1 SGHRS, CDR2 YFSETQ. This CDR3 is 14 amino acids long. CDR3 sequence reads: CASSFGTANSPLHF. CDR3 DNA: TGCGCCAGCAGCTTTGGGACAGCTAATTCACCCCTCCACTTT.

The CDR3 region has the DNA TGTGCCAGTAAGCCCTGGACAGGGGGAAACACCATATATTTT. It yields the protein CASKPWTGGNTIYF. The V and J genes are TRBV19 and TRBJ1-3, with TRBD1 identical over 8 bases. V shed 7 bases and J 4 bases; nucleotides not matched to a gene: 6. This CDR3 is 14 amino acids long. CDR1 is LNHDA and CDR2 is SQIVND in the germline V gene (reference sequence).